This T cell receptor (beta chain) was documented in a study of blood T cell repertoires in COVID-19. Across the study: Samples of COVID-19 (acute and convalescent) were obtained from the United States, Italy and Spain.

Clones were read by immunoSEQ multiplex PCR, and TCRdb kept only the in-frame ones, dropping some. The sample shows 250,000 or so clones, 80% to 90% of them seen only once. Clinical history as reported by participants underpinned cohort assignment. Source material: PBMCs or T cells enriched from blood (not recorded which). The receptor was derived from a woman in her forties who had been exposed to COVID-19.

CDR3 DNA: TGTGCCAGCAGTTCGGGGGGAGCAGATGAGCAGTTCTTC. Translating it yields CASSSGGADEQFF. The chain is built from TRBV27 and TRBJ2-1; TRBD2 agrees at 7 bases. This CDR3 is built from 13 residues. Germline V lookup: CDR1 MNHEY, CDR2 SMNVEV (reference sequence). V shed 4 bases, J shed 8 bases, and the junction held 5 bases outside the gene matches.